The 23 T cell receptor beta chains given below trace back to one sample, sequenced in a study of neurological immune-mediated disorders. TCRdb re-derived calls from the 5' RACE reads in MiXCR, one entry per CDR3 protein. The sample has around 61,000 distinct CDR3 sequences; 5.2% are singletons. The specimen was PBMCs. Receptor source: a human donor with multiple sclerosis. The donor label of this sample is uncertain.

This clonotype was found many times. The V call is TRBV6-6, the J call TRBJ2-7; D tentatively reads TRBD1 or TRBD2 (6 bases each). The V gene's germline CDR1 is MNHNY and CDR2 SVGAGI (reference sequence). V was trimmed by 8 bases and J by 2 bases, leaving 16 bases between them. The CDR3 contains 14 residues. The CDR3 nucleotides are TGTGCCAGCTCCGCGTCGGGGGCCGCCTACGAGCAGTACTTC. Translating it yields CASSASGAAYEQYF.

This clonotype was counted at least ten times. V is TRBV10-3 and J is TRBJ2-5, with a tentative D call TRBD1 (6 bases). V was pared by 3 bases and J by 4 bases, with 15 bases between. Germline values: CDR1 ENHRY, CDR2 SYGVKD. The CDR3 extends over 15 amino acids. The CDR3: CAISDMSRGAETQYF. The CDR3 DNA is TGTGCCATCAGTGATATGAGCAGGGGCGCAGAGACCCAGTACTTC.

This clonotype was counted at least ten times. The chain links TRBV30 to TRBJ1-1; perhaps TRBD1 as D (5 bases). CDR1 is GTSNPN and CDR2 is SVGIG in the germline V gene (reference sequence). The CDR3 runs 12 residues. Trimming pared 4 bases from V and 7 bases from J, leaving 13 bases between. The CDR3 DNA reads TGTGCCTGGAAAAAGTATCAGGGTGAAGCTTTCTTT. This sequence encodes CAWKKYQGEAFF.

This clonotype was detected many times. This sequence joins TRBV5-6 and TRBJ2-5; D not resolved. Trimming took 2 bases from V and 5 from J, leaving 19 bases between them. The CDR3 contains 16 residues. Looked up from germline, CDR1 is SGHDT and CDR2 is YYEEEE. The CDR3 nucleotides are TGTGCCAGCAGCTTCCTGGATCTAATGGGAACGGAGACCCAGTACTTC. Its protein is CASSFLDLMGTETQYF. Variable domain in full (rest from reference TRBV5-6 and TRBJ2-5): DAGVTQSPTHLIKTRGQQVTLRCSPKSGHDTVSWYQQALGQGPQFIFQYYEEEERQRGNFPDRFSGHQFPNYSSELNVNALLLGDSALYLCASSFLDLMGTETQYFGPGTRLLVL.

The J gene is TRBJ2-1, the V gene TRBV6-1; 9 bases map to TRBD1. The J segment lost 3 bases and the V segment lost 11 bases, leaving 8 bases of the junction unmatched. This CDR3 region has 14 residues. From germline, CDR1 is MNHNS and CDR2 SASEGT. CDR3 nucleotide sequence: TGTGCCCTTCGGCGGACAGGGGACTACAATGAGCAGTTCTTC. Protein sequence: CALRRTGDYNEQFF.

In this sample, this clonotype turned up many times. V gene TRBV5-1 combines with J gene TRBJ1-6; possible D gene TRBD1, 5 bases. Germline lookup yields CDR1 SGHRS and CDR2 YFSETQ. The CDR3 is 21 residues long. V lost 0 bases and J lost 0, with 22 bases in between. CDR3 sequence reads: CASSLGGFRTMSSSYNSPLHF. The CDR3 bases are TGCGCCAGCAGCTTGGGAGGGTTTCGGACAATGAGTTCCTCCTATAATTCACCCCTCCACTTT.

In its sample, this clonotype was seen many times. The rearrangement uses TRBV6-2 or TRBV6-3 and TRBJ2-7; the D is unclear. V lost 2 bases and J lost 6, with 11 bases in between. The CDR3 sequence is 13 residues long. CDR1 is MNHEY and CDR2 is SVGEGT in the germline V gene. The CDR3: CASSYPNDPEQYF. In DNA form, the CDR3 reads TGTGCCAGCAGTTACCCGAATGACCCCGAGCAGTACTTC.

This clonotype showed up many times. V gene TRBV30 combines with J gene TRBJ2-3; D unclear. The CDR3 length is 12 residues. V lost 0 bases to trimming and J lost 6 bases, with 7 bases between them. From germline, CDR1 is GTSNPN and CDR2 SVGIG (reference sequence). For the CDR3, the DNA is TGTGCCTGGAGTGTATTGTTGGATACGCAGTATTTT. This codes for CAWSVLLDTQYF.

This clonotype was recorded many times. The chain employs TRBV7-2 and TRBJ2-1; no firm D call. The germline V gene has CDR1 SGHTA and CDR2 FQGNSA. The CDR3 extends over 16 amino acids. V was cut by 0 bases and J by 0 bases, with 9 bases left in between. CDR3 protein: CASSLASRSSYNEQFF. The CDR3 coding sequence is TGTGCCAGCAGCTTAGCGAGCCGAAGCTCCTACAATGAGCAGTTCTTC.

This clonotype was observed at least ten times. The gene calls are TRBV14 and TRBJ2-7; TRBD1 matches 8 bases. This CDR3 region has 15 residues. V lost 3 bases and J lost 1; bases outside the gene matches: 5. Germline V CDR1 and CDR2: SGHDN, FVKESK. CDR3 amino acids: CASSQLGTGSYEQYF. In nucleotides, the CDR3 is TGTGCCAGCAGCCAGCTTGGGACAGGTTCCTACGAGCAGTACTTC.

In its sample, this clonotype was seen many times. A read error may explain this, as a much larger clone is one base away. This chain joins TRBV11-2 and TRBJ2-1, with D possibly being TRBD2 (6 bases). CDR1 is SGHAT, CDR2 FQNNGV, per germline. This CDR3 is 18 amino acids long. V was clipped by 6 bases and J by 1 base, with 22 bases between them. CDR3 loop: CASSQRWKVGGSYNEQFF. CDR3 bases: TGTGCCAGCAGTCAGAGGTGGAAAGTGGGGGGTTCCTACAATGAGCAGTTCTTC.

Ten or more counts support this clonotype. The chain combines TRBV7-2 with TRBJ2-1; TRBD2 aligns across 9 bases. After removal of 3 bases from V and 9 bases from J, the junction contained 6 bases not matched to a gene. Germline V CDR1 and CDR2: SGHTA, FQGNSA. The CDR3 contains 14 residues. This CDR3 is CASSFRRGGVEQFF. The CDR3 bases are TGTGCCAGCAGCTTTCGGCGGGGGGGAGTTGAGCAGTTCTTC.

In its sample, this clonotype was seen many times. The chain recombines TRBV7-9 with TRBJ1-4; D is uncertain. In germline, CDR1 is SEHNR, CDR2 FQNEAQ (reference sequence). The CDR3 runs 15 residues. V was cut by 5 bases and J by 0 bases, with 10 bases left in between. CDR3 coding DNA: TGTGCCAGCAGCCTGACATCCGCAACTAATGAAAAACTGTTTTTT. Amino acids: CASSLTSATNEKLFF. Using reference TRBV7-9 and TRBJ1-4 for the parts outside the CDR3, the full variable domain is DTGVSQNPRHKITKRGQNVTFRCDPISEHNRLYWYRQTLGQGPEFLTYFQNEAQLEKSRLLSDRFSAERPKGSFSTLEIQRTEQGDSAMYLCASSLTSATNEKLFFGSGTQLSVL.

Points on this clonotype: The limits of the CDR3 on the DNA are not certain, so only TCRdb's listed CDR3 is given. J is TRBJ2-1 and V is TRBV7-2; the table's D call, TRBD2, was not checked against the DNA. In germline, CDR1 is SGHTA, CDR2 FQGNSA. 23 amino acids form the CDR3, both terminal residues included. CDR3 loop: CASSFYICSASDERGSFWNEQFF.

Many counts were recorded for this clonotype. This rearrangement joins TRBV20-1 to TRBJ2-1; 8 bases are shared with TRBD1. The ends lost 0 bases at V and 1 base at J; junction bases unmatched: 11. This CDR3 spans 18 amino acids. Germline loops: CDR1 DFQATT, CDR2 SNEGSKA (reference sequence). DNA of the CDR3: TGCAGTGCTAGAGATAAAGCAGTTTGGACAGGGTCCTACAATGAGCAGTTCTTC. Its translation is CSARDKAVWTGSYNEQFF.

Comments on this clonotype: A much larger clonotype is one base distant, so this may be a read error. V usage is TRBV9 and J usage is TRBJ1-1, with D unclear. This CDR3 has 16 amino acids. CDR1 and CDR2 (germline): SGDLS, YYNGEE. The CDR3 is CASRVAGPGGDTEAFF. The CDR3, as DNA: TGTGCCAGCAGAGTAGCTGGTCCAGGTGGGGACACTGAAGCTTTCTTT.

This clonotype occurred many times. For the CDR3, the DNA is TGCGCCAGCAGCCAAGGACAGGGGCCCCAAGAGACCCAGTACTTC. As protein: CASSQGQGPQETQYF. The chain combines TRBV5-1 with TRBJ2-5; TRBD1 matches 9 bases. The ends lost 4 bases at V and 1 base at J; junction bases unmatched: 5. Germline CDR1 SGHRS, CDR2 YFSETQ. The length of the CDR3 is 15 residues.

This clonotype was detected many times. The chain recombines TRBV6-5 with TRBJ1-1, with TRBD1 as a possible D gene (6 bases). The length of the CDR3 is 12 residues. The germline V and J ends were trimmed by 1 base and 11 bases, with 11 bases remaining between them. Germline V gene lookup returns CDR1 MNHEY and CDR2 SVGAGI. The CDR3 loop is CASSYWGGHAFF. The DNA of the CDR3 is TGTGCCAGCAGTTACTGGGGGGGGCATGCTTTCTTT.

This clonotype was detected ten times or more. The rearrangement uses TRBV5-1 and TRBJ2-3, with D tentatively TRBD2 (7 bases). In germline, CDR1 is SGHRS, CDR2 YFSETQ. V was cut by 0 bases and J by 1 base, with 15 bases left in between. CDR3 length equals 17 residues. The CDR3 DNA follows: TGCGCCAGCAGCTTGGCTTCGCGGGGGCGCGGCACAGATACGCAGTATTTT. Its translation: CASSLASRGRGTDTQYF. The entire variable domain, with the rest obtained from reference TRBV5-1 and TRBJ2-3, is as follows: KAGVTQTPRYLIKTRGQQVTLSCSPISGHRSVSWYQQTPGQGLQFLFEYFSETQRNKGNFPGRFSGRQFSNSRSEMNVSTLELGDSALYLCASSLASRGRGTDTQYFGPGTRLTVL.

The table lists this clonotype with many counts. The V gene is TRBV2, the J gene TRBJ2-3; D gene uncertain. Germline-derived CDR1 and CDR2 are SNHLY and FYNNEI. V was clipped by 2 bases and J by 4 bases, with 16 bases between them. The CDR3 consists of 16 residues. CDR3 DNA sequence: TGTGCCAGCAGTGAAAGGCAGTTTGCCCTCGCAGATACGCAGTATTTT. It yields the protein CASSERQFALADTQYF.

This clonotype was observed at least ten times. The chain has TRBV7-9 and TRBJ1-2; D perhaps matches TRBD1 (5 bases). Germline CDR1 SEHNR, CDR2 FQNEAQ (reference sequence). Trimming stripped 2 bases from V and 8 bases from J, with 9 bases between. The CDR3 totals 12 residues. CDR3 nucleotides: TGTGCCAGCAGCTTATACACAGGAGGCTACACCTTC. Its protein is CASSLYTGGYTF. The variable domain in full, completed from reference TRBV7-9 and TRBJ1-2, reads DTGVSQNPRHKITKRGQNVTFRCDPISEHNRLYWYRQTLGQGPEFLTYFQNEAQLEKSRLLSDRFSAERPKGSFSTLEIQRTEQGDSAMYLCASSLYTGGYTFGSGTRLTVV.

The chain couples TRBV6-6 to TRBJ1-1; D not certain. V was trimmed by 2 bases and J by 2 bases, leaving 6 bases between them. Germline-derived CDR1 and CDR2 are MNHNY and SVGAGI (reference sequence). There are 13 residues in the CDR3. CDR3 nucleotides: TGTGCCAGCAGTTACCTAACAAACACTGAAGCTTTCTTT. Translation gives CASSYLTNTEAFF.

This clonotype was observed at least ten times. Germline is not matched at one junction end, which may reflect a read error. CDR3 loop: CASSLKRGDETQYF. DNA of the CDR3: TGCGCCAGCAGCCTGAAGCGGGGTGATGAGACCCAGTATTTC. V usage is TRBV5-1 and J usage is TRBJ2-5; 7 nucleotides agree with TRBD2. The CDR3 extends over 14 amino acids. Germline V gives CDR1 SGHRS, CDR2 YFSETQ.